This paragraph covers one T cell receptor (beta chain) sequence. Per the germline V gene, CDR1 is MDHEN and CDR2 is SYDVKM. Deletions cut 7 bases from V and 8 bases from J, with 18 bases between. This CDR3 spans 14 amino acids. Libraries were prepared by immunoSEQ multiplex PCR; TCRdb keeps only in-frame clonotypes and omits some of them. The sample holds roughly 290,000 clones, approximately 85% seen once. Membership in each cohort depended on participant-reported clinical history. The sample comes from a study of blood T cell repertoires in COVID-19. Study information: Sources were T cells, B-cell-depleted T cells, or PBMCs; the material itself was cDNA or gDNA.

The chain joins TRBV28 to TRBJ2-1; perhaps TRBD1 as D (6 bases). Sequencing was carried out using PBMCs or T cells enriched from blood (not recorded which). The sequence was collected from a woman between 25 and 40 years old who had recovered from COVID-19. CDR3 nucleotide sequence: TGTGCCAGCACTACCAGGGGATTAAGGTATGAGCAGTTCTTC. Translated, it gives CASTTRGLRYEQFF.